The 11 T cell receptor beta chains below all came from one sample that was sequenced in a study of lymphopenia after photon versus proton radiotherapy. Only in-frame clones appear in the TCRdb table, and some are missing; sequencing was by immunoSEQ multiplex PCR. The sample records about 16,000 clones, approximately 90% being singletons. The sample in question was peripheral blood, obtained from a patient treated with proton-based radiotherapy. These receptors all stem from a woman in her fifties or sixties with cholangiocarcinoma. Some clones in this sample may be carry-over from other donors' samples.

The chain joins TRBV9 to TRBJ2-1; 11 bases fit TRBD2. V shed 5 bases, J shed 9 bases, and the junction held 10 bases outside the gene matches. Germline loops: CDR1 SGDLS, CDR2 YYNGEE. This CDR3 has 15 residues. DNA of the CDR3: TGTGCCAGCAGTTGGGCGACTAGCGGGAAACTTGAGCAGTTCTTC. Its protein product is CASSWATSGKLEQFF.

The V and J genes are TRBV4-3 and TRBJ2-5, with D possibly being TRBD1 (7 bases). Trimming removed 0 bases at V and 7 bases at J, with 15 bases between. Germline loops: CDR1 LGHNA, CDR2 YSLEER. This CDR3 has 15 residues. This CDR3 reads CASSQELDRRGTQYF. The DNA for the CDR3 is TGCGCCAGCAGCCAAGAACTGGACAGGCGGGGGACCCAGTACTTC.

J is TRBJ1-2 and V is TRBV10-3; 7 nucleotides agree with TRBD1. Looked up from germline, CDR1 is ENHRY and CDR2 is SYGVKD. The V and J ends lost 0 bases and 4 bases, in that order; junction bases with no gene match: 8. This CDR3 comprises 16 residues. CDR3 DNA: TGTGCCATCAGTGAGTCCTCAGGGGGTACAATCTATGGCTACACCTTC. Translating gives CAISESSGGTIYGYTF.

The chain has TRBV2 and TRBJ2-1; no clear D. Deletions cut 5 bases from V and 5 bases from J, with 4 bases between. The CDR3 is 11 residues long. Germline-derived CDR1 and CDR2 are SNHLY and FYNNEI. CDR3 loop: CASSYDNEQFF. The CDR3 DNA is TGTGCCAGCAGTTACGACAATGAGCAGTTCTTC.

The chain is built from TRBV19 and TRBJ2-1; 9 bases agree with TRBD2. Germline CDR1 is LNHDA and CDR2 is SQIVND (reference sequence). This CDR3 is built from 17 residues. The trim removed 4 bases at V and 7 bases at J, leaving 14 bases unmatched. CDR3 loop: CASSTVLRGGINNEQFF. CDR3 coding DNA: TGTGCCAGTAGTACAGTGCTGCGGGGGGGTATAAATAATGAGCAGTTCTTC.

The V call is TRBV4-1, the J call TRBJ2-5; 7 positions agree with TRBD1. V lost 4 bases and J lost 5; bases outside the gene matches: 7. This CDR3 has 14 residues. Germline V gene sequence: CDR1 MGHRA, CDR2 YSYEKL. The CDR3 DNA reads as TGCGCCAGCAGCCTACAGGGGCTCGGGGAGACCCAGTACTTC. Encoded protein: CASSLQGLGETQYF.

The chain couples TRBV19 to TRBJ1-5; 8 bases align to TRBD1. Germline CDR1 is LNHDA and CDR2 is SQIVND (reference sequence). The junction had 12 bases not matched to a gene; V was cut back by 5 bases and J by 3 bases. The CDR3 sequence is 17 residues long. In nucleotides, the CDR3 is TGTGCCAGTAGTCCTCGGACAGGGAAGTTTGTCAATCAGCCCCAGCATTTT. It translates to CASSPRTGKFVNQPQHF.

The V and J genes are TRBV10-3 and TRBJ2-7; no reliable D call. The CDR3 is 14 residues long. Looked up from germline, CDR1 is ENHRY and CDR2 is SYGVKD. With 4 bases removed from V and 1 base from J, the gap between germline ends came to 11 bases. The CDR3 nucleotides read TGTGCCATCAGTGCAAGTGTGACATCCTACGAGCAGTACTTC. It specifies CAISASVTSYEQYF.

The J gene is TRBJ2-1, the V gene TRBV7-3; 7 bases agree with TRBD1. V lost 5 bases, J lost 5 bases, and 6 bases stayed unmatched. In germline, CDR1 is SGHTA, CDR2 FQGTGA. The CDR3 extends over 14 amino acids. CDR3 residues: CASSLRGLDNEQFF. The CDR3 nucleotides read TGTGCCAGCAGCCTCAGGGGGTTGGACAATGAGCAGTTCTTC.

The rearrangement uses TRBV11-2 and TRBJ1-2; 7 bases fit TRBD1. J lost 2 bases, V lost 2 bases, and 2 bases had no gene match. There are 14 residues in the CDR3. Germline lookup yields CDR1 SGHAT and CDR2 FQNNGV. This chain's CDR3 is CASSLTGANYGYTF. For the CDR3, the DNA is TGTGCCAGCAGCTTAACAGGGGCGAACTATGGCTACACCTTC.

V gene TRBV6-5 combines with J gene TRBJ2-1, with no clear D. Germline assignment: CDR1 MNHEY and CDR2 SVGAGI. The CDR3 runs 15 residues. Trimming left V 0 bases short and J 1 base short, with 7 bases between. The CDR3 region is CASSYSWGSYNEQFF. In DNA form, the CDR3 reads TGTGCCAGCAGTTACTCGTGGGGTTCCTACAATGAGCAGTTCTTC.